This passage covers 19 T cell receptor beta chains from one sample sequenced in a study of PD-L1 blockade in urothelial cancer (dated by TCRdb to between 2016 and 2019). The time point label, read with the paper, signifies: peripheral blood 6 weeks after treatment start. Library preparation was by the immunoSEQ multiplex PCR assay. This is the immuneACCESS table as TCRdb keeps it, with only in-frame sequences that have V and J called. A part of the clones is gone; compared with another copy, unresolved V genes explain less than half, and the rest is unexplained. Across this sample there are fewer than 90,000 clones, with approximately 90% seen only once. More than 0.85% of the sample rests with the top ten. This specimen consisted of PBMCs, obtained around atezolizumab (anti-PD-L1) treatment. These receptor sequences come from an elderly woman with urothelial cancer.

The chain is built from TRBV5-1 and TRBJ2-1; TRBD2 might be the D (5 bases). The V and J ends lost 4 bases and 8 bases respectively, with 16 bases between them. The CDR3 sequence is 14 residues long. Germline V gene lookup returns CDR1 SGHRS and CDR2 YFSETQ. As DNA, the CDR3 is TGCGCCAGCAGCCGGGCGGGTTTTCCCGATGAGCAGTTCTTC. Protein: CASSRAGFPDEQFF.

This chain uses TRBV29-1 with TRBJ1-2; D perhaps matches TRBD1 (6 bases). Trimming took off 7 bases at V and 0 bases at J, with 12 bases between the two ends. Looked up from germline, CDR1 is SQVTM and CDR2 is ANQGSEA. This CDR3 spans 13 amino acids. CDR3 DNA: TGCAGCGGGGGGGAGGGGGCTAACTATGGCTACACCTTC. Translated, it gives CSGGEGANYGYTF.

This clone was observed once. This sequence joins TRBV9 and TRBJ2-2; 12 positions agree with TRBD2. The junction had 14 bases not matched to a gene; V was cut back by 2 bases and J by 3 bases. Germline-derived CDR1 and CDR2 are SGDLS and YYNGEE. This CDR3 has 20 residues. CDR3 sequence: CASSVGLAGTTTLDTGELFF. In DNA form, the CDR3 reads TGTGCCAGCAGCGTGGGACTAGCGGGTACTACAACGCTCGACACCGGGGAGCTGTTTTTT.

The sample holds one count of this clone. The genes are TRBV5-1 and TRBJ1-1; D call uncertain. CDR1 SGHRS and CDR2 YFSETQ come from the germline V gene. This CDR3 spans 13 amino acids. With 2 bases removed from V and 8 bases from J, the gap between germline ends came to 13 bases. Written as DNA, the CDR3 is TGCGCCAGCAGCTTCCAACAGACCGCGGAAGCTTTCTTT. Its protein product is CASSFQQTAEAFF.

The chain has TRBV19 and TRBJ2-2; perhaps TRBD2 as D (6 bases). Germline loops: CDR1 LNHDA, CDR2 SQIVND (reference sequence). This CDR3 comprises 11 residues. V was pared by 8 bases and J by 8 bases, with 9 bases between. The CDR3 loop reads CASYGGGELFF. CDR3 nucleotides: TGTGCCAGTTACGGGGGAGGGGAGCTGTTTTTT.

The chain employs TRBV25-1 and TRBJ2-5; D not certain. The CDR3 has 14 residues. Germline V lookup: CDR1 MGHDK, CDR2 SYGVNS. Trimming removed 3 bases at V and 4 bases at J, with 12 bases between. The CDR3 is CASSDLWAGETQYF. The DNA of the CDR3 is TGTGCCAGCAGTGATCTGTGGGCCGGAGAGACCCAGTACTTC.

The CDR3 protein is CASSAWAGNFFSYEQYF. The CDR3 DNA sequence: TGTGCCAGCTCAGCTTGGGCAGGGAACTTCTTCTCCTACGAGCAGTACTTC. The chain joins TRBV18 to TRBJ2-7, with TRBD1 as a possible D gene (5 bases). CDR3 length equals 17 residues. V shed 5 bases and J shed 0 bases, with 20 bases lying between them. Germline V lookup: CDR1 KGHSH, CDR2 LQKENI.

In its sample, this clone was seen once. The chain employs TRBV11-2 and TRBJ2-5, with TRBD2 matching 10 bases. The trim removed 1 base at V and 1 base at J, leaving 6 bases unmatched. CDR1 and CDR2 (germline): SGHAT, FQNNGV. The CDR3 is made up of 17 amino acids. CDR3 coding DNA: TGTGCCAGCAGCTTAGGACTAGCGGGTAGAGGCCAAGAGACCCAGTACTTC. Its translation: CASSLGLAGRGQETQYF.

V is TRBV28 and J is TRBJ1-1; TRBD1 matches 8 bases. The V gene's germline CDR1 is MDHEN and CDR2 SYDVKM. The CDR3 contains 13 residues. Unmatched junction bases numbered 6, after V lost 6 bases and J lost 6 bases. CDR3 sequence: CASRGQGEAEAFF. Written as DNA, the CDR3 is TGTGCCAGCAGAGGACAGGGCGAGGCTGAAGCTTTCTTT.

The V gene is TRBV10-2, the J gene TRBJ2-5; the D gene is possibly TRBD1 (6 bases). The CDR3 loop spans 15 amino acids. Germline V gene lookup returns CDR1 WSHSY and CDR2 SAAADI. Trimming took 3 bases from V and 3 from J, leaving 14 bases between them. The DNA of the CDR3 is TGCGCCAGCAGTGACAGGGCAGGGGCTGAAGAGACCCAGTACTTC. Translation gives CASSDRAGAEETQYF.

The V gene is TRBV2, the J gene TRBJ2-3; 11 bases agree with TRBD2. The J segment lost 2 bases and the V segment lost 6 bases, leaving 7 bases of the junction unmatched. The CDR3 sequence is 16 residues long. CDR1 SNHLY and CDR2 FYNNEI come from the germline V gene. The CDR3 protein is CASRRLAGNPTDTQYF. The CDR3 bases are TGTGCCAGCAGGAGACTAGCGGGAAACCCCACAGATACGCAGTATTTT. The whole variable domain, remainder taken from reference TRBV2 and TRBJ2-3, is EPEVTQTPSHQVTQMGQEVILRCVPISNHLYFYWYRQILGQKVEFLVSFYNNEISEKSEIFDDQFSVERPDGSNFTLKIRSTKLEDSAMYFCASRRLAGNPTDTQYFGPGTRLTVL.

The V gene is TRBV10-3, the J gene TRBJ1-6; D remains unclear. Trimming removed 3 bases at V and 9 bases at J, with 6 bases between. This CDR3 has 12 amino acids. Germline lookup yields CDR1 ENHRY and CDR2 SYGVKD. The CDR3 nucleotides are TGTGCCATCAGTGATTTCGGTTCACCCCTCCACTTT. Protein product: CAISDFGSPLHF.

The CDR3 coding sequence is TGTGCCAGCAGTCCTCGGACTAGCGGGACCTCACCGCGGTACTTC. This translates into CASSPRTSGTSPRYF. The gene calls are TRBV28 and TRBJ2-7; 12 bases match TRBD2. V lost 5 bases, J lost 12 bases, and 14 bases stayed unmatched. This CDR3 region has 15 residues. CDR1 is MDHEN, CDR2 SYDVKM, per germline.

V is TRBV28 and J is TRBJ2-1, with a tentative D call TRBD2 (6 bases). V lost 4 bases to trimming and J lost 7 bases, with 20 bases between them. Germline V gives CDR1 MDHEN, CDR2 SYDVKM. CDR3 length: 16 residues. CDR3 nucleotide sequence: TGTGCCAGCAGTTCCCCCGGGAGAGGGGTAAGAAATGAGCAGTTCTTC. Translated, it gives CASSSPGRGVRNEQFF.

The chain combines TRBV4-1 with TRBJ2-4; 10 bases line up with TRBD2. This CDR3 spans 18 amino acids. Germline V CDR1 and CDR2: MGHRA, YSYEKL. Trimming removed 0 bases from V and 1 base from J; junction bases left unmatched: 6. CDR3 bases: TGCGCCAGCAGCCAAGATAGGAGCGGGAGGGTGGCCAAAAACATTCAGTACTTC. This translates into CASSQDRSGRVAKNIQYF.

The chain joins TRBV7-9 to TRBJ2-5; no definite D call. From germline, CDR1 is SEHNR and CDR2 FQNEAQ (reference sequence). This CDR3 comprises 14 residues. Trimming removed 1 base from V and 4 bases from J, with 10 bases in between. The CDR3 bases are TGTGCCAGCAGCTTAGTGACTCCATTAGAGACCCAGTACTTC. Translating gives CASSLVTPLETQYF.

The CDR3 DNA follows: TGCGCCAGCAGCATCCCTACTAGCGGCTACGAGCAGTACTTC. Translated, it gives CASSIPTSGYEQYF. V gene TRBV5-1 combines with J gene TRBJ2-7; 8 bases agree with TRBD2. V dropped 4 bases and J dropped 3; count of bases not matched to a gene: 6. Germline V gene sequence: CDR1 SGHRS, CDR2 YFSETQ. CDR3 length equals 14 residues. Together with reference TRBV5-1 and TRBJ2-7, the CDR3 gives the full variable domain: KAGVTQTPRYLIKTRGQQVTLSCSPISGHRSVSWYQQTPGQGLQFLFEYFSETQRNKGNFPGRFSGRQFSNSRSEMNVSTLELGDSALYLCASSIPTSGYEQYFGPGTRLTVT.

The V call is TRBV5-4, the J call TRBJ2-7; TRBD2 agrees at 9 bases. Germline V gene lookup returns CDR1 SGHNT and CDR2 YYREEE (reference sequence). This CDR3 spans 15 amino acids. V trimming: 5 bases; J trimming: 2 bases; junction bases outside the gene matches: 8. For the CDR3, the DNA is TGTGCCAGCAGTCTTCCTCTAGCGGGACCCTACGAGCAGTACTTC. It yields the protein CASSLPLAGPYEQYF. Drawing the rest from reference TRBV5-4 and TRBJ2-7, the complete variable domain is ETGVTQSPTHLIKTRGQQVTLRCSSQSGHNTVSWYQQALGQGPQFIFQYYREEENGRGNFPPRFSGLQFPNYSSELNVNALELDDSALYLCASSLPLAGPYEQYFGPGTRLTVT.

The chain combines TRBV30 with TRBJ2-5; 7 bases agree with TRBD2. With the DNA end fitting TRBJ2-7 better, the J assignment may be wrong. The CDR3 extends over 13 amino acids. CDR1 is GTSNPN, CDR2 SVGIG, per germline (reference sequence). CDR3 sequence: CAFYGRGLYEQYF. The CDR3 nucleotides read TGTGCCTTTTATGGGAGGGGACTCTACGAGCAGTACTTC.